Each of the 9 T cell receptor beta chains below was sequenced from the same sample in a study of T cells in Graves' hyperthyroidism and ophthalmopathy (dated by TCRdb to between 2018 and 2021). The library was generated by multiplex PCR. Instrument on record: Illumina HiSeq 2000. The TCR beta CDR3 regions were amplified from RNA transcripts. The TCR CDR3 was subjected to a first round of RT-PCR using the HTBI primer set and the Qiagen OneStep RT-PCR kit. In TCRdb, the public reads were trimmed at Q25 with fastp and aligned with MiXCR, with productive beta chains retained. Rows are combined by CDR3 protein, so each entry shows the most common genes and DNA. The sample table lists about 570,000 distinct CDR3 sequences, around 15% of them with a count of one. The ten top clones hold about 15% of the sample. The specimen was blood. The receptor set was obtained from a woman in her forties with Graves' hyperthyroidism.

V gene TRBV20-1 combines with J gene TRBJ2-3; TRBD2 agrees at 9 bases. CDR1 is DFQATT and CDR2 is SNEGSKA in the germline V gene (reference sequence). CDR3 length equals 16 residues. V was pared by 0 bases and J by 5 bases, with 9 bases of the junction left unmatched. CDR3 in amino acids: CSAREGGLAGVDTQYF. DNA of the CDR3: TGCAGTGCTAGAGAGGGGGGACTAGCTGGGGTAGATACGCAGTATTTT.

The V gene is TRBV9, the J gene TRBJ2-6, with TRBD1 as a possible D gene (6 bases). The germline gives CDR1 SGDLS, CDR2 YYNGEE. The CDR3 totals 20 residues. The V gene lost 3 bases and the J gene lost 0 bases, with 22 bases spanning the gap. The CDR3: CASSAADGAGVISGANVLTF. In DNA, the CDR3 is TGTGCCAGCAGCGCCGCGGATGGAGCAGGGGTTATCTCTGGGGCCAACGTCCTGACTTTC.

This clonotype was counted at least ten times. The rearrangement uses TRBV18 and TRBJ2-3; TRBD1 might be the D (6 bases). The CDR3 runs 13 residues. V was cut by 9 bases and J by 2 bases, with 12 bases left in between. Germline V gene sequence: CDR1 KGHSH, CDR2 LQKENI. CDR3 amino acids: CASEAGVTDTQYF. The CDR3 DNA follows: TGTGCCAGTGAAGCAGGGGTCACAGATACGCAGTATTTT.

The rearrangement joins TRBV30 to TRBJ1-1; a possible D gene is TRBD1 (6 bases). The V end lost 0 bases, the J end lost 8 bases, and 16 bases lay between the germline ends. The CDR3 is made up of 14 amino acids. Germline assignment: CDR1 GTSNPN and CDR2 SVGIG (reference sequence). The CDR3 spells CAWSVGGLGAEAFF. CDR3 in DNA: TGTGCCTGGAGTGTAGGGGGGCTTGGGGCCGAAGCTTTCTTT.

This clonotype was recorded at least ten times. The chain has TRBV15 and TRBJ1-5, with D perhaps TRBD1 (6 bases). The CDR3 spans 15 residues. Trimming stripped 6 bases from V and 1 base from J, with 13 bases between. Looked up from germline, CDR1 is LNHNV and CDR2 is YYDKDF (reference sequence). The CDR3 reads CATSPGDTSNQPQHF. The CDR3 region has the DNA TGTGCCACCAGTCCAGGGGATACGAGCAATCAGCCCCAGCATTTT.

This clonotype was counted at least ten times. The chain employs TRBV11-2 and TRBJ2-1; D may be TRBD2 (7 bases). CDR1 is SGHAT, CDR2 FQNNGV, per germline. The CDR3 spans 13 residues. Trimming took 6 bases from V and 8 from J, leaving 14 bases between them. The CDR3 spells CASSTGGGDEQFF. The DNA of the CDR3 is TGTGCCAGCAGTACGGGGGGCGGGGATGAGCAGTTCTTC. Drawing the rest from reference TRBV11-2 and TRBJ2-1, the complete variable domain is EAGVAQSPRYKIIEKRQSVAFWCNPISGHATLYWYQQILGQGPKLLIQFQNNGVVDDSQLPKDRFSAERLKGVDSTLKIQPAKLEDSAVYLCASSTGGGDEQFFGPGTRLTVL.

This clonotype has a count of ten or more. This chain uses TRBV15 with TRBJ2-1, with 9 nucleotides matching TRBD2. The CDR3 spans 16 residues. The ends lost 0 bases at V and 7 bases at J; junction bases unmatched: 7. The germline gives CDR1 LNHNV, CDR2 YYDKDF (reference sequence). CDR3 DNA sequence: TGTGCCACCAGCAGAGATCTAGGTAGCGGGAGTAATGAGCAGTTCTTC. Its protein product is CATSRDLGSGSNEQFF.

This clonotype was detected a few times. This rearrangement joins TRBV6-1 to TRBJ2-2; no clear D. The CDR3 is 14 amino acids. The germline V gene encodes CDR1 MNHNS and CDR2 SASEGT. V dropped 7 bases and J dropped 7 bases, with 16 bases sitting between them. CDR3 loop: CASTQTAVGGELFF. The CDR3 DNA sequence: TGTGCCAGCACCCAAACGGCTGTCGGCGGGGAGCTGTTTTTT.

This clonotype came up many times. This chain connects TRBV3-1 to TRBJ2-2, with TRBD2 matching over 12 bases. The ends lost 6 bases at V and 4 bases at J; junction bases unmatched: 3. The CDR3 covers 15 residues. CDR1 and CDR2 (germline): LGHDT, YNNKEL (reference sequence). CDR3 in DNA: TGTGCCAGCAGAAAACTAGCGGGAGGCACCGGGGAGCTGTTTTTT. Its protein is CASRKLAGGTGELFF.